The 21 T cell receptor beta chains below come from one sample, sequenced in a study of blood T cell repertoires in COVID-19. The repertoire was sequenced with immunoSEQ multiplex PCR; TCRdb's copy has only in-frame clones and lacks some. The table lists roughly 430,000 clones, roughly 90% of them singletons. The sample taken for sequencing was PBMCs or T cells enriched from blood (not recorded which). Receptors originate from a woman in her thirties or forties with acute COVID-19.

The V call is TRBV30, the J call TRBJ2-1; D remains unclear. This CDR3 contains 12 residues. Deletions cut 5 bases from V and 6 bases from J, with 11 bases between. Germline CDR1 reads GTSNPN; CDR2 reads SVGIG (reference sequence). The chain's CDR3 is CAWATWANEQFF. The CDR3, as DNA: TGTGCCTGGGCCACTTGGGCCAATGAGCAGTTCTTC. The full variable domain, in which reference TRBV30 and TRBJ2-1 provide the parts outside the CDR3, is SQTIHQWPATLVQPVGSPLSLECTVEGTSNPNLYWYRQAAGRGLQLLFYSVGIGQISSEVPQNLSASRPQDRQFILSSKKLLLSDSGFYLCAWATWANEQFFGPGTRLTVL.

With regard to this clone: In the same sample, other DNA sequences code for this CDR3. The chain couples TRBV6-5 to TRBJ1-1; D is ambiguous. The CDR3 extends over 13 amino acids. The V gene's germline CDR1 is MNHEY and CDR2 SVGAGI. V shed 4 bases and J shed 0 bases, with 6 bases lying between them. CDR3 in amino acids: CASSLEMNTEAFF. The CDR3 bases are TGTGCCAGCAGTTTAGAGATGAACACTGAAGCTTTCTTT.

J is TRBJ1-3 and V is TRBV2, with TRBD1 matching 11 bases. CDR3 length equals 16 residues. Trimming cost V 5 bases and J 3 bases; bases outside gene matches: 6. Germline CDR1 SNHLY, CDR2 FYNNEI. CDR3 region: CASSSPDRGLGNTIYF. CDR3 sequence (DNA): TGTGCCAGCAGTTCGCCGGACAGGGGGCTTGGAAACACCATATATTTT.

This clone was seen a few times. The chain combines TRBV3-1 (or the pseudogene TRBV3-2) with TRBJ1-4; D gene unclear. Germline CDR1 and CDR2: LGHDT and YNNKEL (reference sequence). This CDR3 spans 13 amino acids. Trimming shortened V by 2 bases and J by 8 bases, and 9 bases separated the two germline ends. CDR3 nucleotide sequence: TGTGCCAGCAGCCAAATGTCCCAGGAAAAACTGTTTTTT. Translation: CASSQMSQEKLFF.

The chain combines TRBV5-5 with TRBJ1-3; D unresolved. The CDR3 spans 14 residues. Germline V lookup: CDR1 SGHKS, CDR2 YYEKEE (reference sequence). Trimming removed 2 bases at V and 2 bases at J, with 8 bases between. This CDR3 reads CASSFSSTGNTIYF. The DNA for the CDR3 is TGTGCCAGCAGCTTCAGTTCGACTGGAAACACCATATATTTT.

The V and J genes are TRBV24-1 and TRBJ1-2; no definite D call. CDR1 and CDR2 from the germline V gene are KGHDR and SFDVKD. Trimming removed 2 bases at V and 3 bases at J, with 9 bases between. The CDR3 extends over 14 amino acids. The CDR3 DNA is TGTGCCACCAGTGATTCCGGGTCAGACTATGGCTACACCTTC. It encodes CATSDSGSDYGYTF.

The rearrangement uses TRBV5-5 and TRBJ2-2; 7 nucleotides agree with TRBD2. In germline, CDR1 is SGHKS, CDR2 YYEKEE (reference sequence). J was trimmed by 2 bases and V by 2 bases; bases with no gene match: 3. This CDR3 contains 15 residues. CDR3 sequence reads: CASSLAGLNTGELFF. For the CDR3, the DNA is TGTGCCAGCAGCTTAGCGGGACTAAACACCGGGGAGCTGTTTTTT.

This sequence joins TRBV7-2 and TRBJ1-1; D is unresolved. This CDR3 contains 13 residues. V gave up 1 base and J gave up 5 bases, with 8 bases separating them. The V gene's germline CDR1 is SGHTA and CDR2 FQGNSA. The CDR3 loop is CASSLVSKTEAFF. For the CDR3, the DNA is TGTGCCAGCAGCTTAGTGAGCAAGACTGAAGCTTTCTTT.

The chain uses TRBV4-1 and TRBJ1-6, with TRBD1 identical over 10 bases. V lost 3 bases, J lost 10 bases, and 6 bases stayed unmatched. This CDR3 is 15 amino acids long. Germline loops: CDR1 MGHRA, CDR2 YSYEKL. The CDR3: CASSQAGQGRSPLHF. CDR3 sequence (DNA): TGCGCCAGCAGCCAGGCGGGACAGGGGAGGTCACCCCTCCACTTT.

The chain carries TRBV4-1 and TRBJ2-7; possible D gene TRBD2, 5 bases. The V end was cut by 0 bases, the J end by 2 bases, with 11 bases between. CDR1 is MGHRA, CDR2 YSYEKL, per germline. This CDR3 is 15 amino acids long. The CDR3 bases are TGCGCCAGCAGCCAAGATCACCCGGGAACCTACGAGCAGTACTTC. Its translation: CASSQDHPGTYEQYF.

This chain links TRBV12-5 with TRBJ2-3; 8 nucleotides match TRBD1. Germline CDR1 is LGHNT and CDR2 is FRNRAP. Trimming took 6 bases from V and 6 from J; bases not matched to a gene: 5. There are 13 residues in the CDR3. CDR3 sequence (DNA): TGTGCTAGTGGCCCCCAGGGGGCCGATACGCAGTATTTT. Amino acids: CASGPQGADTQYF.

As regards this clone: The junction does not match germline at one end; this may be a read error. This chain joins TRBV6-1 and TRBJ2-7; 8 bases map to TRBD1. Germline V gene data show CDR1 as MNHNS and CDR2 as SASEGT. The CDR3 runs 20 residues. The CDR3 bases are TGTGCCAGCAGTGAAGCGGCACCGGGACAGGACTTAGCAACCTCCAACGAGCAGTACTTC. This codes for CASSEAAPGQDLATSNEQYF.

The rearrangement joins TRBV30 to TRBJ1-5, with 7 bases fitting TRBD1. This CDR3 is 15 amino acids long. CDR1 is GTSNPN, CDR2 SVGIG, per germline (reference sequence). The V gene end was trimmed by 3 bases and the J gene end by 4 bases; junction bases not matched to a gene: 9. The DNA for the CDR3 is TGTGCCTGGAGGACAGGGATGGGAGGAAATCAGCCCCAGCATTTT. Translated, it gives CAWRTGMGGNQPQHF.

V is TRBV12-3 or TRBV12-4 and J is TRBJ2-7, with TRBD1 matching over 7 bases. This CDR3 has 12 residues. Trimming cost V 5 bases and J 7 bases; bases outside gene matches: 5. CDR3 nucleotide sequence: TGTGCCAGCAGTGGGGACAGAAGGGAGCAGTACTTC. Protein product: CASSGDRREQYF.

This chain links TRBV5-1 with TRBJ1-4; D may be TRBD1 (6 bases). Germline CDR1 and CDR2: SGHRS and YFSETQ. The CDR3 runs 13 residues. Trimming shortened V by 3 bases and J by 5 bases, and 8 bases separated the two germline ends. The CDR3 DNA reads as TGCGCCAGCAGCTACAGGGCGAATGAAAAACTGTTTTTT. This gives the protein CASSYRANEKLFF.

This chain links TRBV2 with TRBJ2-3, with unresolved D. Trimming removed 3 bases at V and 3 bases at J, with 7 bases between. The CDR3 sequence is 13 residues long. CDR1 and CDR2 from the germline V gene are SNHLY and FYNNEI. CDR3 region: CASSEEMTDTQYF. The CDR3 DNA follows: TGTGCCAGCAGTGAGGAGATGACAGATACGCAGTATTTT.

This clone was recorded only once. The DNA of the CDR3 is TGTGCCAGCAGCCACCCGGGACTAGTTTCCGACGAGCAGTACTTC. Protein: CASSHPGLVSDEQYF. The gene calls are TRBV7-9 and TRBJ2-7; 8 nucleotides agree with TRBD2. There are 15 residues in the CDR3. In germline, CDR1 is SEHNR, CDR2 FQNEAQ (reference sequence). Trimming removed 5 bases from V and 5 bases from J; junction bases left unmatched: 11.

In DNA, the CDR3 is TGCGCCAGCAGTGCTAGAGGGAACACTGAAGCTTTCTTT. The encoded protein is CASSARGNTEAFF. This chain uses TRBV10-2 with TRBJ1-1; D unclear. V lost 4 bases and J 1 base, leaving 7 bases between the germline ends. CDR1 is WSHSY and CDR2 is SAAADI in the germline V gene. The CDR3 runs 13 residues.

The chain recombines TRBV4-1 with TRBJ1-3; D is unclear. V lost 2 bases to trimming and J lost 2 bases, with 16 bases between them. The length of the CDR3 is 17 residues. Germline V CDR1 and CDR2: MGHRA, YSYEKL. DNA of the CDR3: TGCGCCAGCAGCCAATTCGGAGGAGAGACACCTGGAAACACCATATATTTT. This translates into CASSQFGGETPGNTIYF.

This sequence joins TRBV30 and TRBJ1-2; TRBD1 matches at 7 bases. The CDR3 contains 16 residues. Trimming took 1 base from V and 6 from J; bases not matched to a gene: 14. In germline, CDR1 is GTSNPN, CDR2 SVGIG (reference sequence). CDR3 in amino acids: CAWSGSSLGGSHGYTF. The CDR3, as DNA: TGTGCCTGGAGTGGAAGCAGTTTAGGGGGCAGTCATGGCTACACCTTC.

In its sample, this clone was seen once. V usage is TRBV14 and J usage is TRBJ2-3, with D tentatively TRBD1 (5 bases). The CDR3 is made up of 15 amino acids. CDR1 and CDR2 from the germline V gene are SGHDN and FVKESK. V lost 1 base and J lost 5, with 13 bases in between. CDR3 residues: CASSQVVTGRDTQYF. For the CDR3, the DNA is TGTGCCAGCAGCCAAGTTGTCACAGGCCGAGATACGCAGTATTTT.